What follows is one TCR beta chain and its context. This clonotype was counted between two and nine times. Its cognate antigen has yet to be identified. Base qualities are missing; no much larger clone stands one base away. The data belong to a study of blood T cells in healthy people across ages (dated by TCRdb to about 2015). Study-wide context: Template switching captured roughly one uniquely barcoded TCR beta cDNA molecule per two T cells in model experiments. For two donors (one aged 18 to 29 and one aged 80 or older), the study analyzed two additional independent replicas of 1 million unique cDNA reads from the same blood draw. To avoid experimental bias, donors of different ages were distributed randomly across sequencing lanes. Four age groups were formed from the donors: young (average 16 years), middle-aged (approximately 40), aged (62) and long-lived (around 82). To track age-related changes in TCR beta repertoire diversity, the study relied on deep sequencing normalized with unique cDNA molecular identifiers.

Donors were a few dozen systemically healthy Caucasian individuals from Russia aged roughly 6 to 95 years. About 9.6 milliliters of peripheral blood were collected from each donor into EDTA-treated Vacutainer tubes. Ficoll-Paque density-gradient centrifugation was used to isolate PBMCs, with at least 7 million per sample. Trizol reagent was used to extract total RNA from the PBMCs, yielding at least 5 micrograms per sample. The percentages of naive CD45RAhigh/CD27high T cells were determined by flow cytometry on a PBMC aliquot from every donor. The investigation overall reported the following: Compared with the aged group, the long-lived group had more naive CD4+ T cells, fewer expanded clones and increased TCR diversity, suggesting age selection. Total diversity estimates from one million sequenced T cells were considered lower bounds and underestimates. A strong correlation was found between observed TCR beta diversity and the percentage of naive T cells measured by flow cytometry. Donor CMV infection status was unknown, potentially confounding age-related changes in expanded clonotypes. Observed TCR beta diversity per million T cells fell roughly linearly with age, and a significant reduction was already apparent by age about 38. Bulk unsorted PBMC profiling prevented conclusive comparison of naive and antigen-experienced compartments.

The method behind the library was 5' RACE. The reads were generated on an Illumina HiSeq 2500. The second PCR ran for roughly 7 to 12 cycles and used a J-beta primer mix along with a sample-barcoded 5' primer. A template-switch 5' adaptor carrying 12 random nucleotides introduced a unique molecular identifier onto each TCR beta cDNA molecule. Each sample yielded at least 2.5 million CDR3-containing paired-end reads. The Mint cDNA synthesis kit, primed by a TRBC-specific oligonucleotide, was used to synthesize first-strand cDNA from all RNA. Following uracil-DNA glycosylase treatment, all cDNA underwent a first 18-cycle PCR with the universal primers M1SS and BC2_uni_R. The original pipeline was this. Each sample was normalized by randomly selecting 1 million high-quality reads, each carrying a distinct molecular identifier. Reads with shared molecular identifiers were discarded instead of being binned into consensus sequences. MiTCR, set to a Q25 quality threshold and the strictest error-elimination algorithm, was used for CDR3 identification, clonotype clustering and error correction. A nonparametric unseen species model using Euler transformation provided a lower-bound estimate of total TCR beta diversity. TCRdb trimmed public reads at Q25 via fastp, called clones via MiXCR and kept in-frame beta chains. Rows with one shared CDR3 protein collapse into an entry with the most common genes and DNA. The V and J calls reflect TCRdb's pipeline rather than the authors' work. In this sample the table shows 700,000 to 850,000 distinct CDR3 sequences, roughly 35% of which occur a single time. The ten largest make up roughly 13% of the sample.

Taken from the germline V gene, the CDR1 and CDR2 loops are SNHLY and FYNNEI. A distance of 18 bases separates the germline ends of V and J, which lose 6 bases and 4 bases respectively. The CDR3 numbers 15 residues from cysteine through phenylalanine. CDR3 DNA is the only sequence kept; it has 45 bases, read in frame from the first base. This TCR derives from a man between 18 and 35 years old in good health. Sequenced input: blood. The sequence is built from TRBV2 and TRBJ1-2; tentative D gene TRBD1, with 6 bases matching. The CDR3 has the sequence CASSTPTGSTYGYTF. At the DNA level, the sequence is TGTGCCAGCAGCACCCCCACAGGGTCAACCTATGGCTACACCTTC.